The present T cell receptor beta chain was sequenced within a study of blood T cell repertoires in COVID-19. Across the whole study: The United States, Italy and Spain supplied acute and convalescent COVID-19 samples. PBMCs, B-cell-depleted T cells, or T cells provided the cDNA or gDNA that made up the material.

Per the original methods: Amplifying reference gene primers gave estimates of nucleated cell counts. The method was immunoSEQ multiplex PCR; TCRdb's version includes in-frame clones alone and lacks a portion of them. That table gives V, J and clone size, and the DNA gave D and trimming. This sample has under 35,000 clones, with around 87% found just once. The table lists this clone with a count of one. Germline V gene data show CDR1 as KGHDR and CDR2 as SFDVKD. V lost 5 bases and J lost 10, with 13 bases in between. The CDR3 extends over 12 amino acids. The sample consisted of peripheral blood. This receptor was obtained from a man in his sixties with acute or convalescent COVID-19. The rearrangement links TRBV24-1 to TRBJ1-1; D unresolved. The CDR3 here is CATSGDGSGAFF. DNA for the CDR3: TGTGCCACCAGTGGTGACGGCTCGGGAGCTTTCTTT.